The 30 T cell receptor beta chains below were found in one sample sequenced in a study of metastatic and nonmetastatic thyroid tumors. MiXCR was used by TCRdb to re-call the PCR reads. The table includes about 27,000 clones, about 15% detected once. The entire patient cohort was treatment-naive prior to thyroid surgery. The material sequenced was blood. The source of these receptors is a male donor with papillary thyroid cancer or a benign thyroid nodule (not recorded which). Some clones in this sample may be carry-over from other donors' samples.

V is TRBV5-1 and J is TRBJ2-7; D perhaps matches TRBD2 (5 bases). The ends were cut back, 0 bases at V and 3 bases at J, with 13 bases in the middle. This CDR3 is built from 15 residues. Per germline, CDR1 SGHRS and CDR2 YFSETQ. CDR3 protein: CASSLEADNLYEQYF. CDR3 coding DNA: TGCGCCAGCAGCTTGGAAGCGGATAATCTCTACGAGCAGTACTTC.

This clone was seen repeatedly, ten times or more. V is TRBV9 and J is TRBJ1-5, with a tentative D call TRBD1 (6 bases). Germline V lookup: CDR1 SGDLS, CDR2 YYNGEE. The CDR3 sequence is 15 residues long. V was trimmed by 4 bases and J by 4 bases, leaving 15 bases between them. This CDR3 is CASSLDGDTNQPQHF. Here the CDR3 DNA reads TGTGCCAGCAGCTTAGACGGGGACACTAATCAGCCCCAGCATTTT.

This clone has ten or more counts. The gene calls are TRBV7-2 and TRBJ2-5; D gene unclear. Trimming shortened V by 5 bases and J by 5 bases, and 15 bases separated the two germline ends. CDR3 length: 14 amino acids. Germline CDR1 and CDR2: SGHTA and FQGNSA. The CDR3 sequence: CASSPFQDRETQYF. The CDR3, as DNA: TGTGCCAGCAGCCCATTCCAGGATAGGGAGACCCAGTACTTC. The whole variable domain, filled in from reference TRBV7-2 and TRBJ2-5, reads GAGVSQSPSNKVTEKGKDVELRCDPISGHTALYWYRQSLGQGLEFLIYFQGNSAPDKSGLPSDRFSAERTGGSVSTLTIQRTQQEDSAVYLCASSPFQDRETQYFGPGTRLLVL.

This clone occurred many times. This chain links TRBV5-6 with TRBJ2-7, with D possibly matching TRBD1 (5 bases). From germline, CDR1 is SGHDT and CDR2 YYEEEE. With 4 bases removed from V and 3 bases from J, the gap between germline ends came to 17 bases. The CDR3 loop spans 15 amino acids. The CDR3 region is CASSPAPGSNYEQYF. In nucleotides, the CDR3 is TGTGCCAGCAGCCCTGCCCCAGGGTCCAACTACGAGCAGTACTTC.

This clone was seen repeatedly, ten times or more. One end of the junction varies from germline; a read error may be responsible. The CDR3 loop reads CASSLGRKHNYGYTF. The CDR3 DNA follows: TGTGCTAGCAGCTTAGGGAGGAAACACAACTATGGCTACACCTTC. The chain uses TRBV7-7 and TRBJ1-2; D is ambiguous. The germline V gene has CDR1 SSHAT and CDR2 FNYEAQ (reference sequence). The CDR3 sequence is 15 residues long.

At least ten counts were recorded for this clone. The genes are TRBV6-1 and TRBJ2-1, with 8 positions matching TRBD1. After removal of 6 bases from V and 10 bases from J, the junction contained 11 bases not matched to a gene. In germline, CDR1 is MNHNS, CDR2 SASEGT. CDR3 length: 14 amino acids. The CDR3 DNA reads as TGTGCCAGCAGCCACAGGGGGGCTACAAAGGAGCAGTTCTTC. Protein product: CASSHRGATKEQFF.

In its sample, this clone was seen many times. The CDR3 nucleotides read TGTGCCAGCAGCGTAGACAGTAATAACTATGGCTACACCTTC. Its translation: CASSVDSNNYGYTF. V is TRBV9 and J is TRBJ1-2; D unresolved. The germline CDR1 and CDR2 sequences are SGDLS and YYNGEE. V gave up 0 bases and J gave up 1 base, with 7 bases separating them. The CDR3 totals 14 residues.

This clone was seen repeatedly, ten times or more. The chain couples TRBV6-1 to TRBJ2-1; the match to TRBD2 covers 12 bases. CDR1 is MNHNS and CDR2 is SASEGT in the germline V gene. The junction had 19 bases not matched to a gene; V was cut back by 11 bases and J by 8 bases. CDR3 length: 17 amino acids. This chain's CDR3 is CAGRGEASGGAPYEQFF. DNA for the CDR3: TGTGCCGGCCGCGGGGAGGCTAGCGGGGGGGCCCCCTATGAGCAGTTCTTC.

CDR3 loop: CAWSVTGDEQYF. CDR3 nucleotide sequence: TGTGCCTGGAGTGTAACTGGGGACGAGCAGTACTTC. The chain links TRBV30 to TRBJ2-7; D gene unclear. V lost 0 bases, J lost 5 bases, and 8 bases lay in between. The germline V gene encodes CDR1 GTSNPN and CDR2 SVGIG (reference sequence). This CDR3 is built from 12 residues.

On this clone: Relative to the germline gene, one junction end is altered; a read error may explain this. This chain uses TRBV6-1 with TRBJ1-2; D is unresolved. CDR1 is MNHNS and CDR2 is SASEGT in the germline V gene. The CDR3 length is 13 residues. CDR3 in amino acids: CASSPESDYGYTF. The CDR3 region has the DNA TGCGCCAGCAGCCCTGAGTCGGATTATGGCTACACCTTC.

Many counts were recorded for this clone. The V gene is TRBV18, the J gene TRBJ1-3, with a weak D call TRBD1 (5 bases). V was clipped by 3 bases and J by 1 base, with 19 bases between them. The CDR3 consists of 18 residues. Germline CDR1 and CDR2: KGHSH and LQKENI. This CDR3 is CASSPTRVGLDSGNTIYF. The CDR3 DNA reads TGTGCCAGCTCACCCACCAGAGTGGGGCTGGATTCTGGAAACACCATATATTTT.

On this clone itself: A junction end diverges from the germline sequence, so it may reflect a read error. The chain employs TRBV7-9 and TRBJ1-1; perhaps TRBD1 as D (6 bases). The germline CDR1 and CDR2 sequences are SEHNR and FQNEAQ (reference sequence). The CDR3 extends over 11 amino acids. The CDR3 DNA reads TGTGTCAGCACCGGGGGCCCCGAAGCTTTTTTT. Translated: CVSTGGPEAFF.

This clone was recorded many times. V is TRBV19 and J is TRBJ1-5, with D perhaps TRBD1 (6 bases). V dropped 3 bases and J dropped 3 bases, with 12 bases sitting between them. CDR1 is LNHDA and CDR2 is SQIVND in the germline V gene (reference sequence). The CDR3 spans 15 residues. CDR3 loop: CASSIATGFNQPQHF. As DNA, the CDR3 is TGTGCCAGTAGTATTGCAACAGGGTTCAATCAGCCCCAGCATTTT.

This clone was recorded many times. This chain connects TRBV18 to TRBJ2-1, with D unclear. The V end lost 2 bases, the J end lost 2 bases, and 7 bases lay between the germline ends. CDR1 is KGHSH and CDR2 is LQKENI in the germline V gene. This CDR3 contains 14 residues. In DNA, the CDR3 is TGTGCCAGCTCACCAGGCTCAGCCTACAATGAGCAGTTCTTC. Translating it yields CASSPGSAYNEQFF.

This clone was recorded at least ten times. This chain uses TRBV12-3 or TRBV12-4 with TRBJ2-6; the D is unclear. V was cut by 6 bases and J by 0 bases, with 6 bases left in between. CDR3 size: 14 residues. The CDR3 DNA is TGTGCCAGCAGGGTTAGCTCTGGGGCCAACGTCCTGACTTTC. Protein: CASRVSSGANVLTF.

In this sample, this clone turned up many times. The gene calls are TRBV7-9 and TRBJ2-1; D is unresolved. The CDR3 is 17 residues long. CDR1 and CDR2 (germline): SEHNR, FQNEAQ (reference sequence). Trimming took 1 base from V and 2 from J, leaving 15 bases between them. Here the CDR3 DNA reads TGTGCCAGCAGCTTAGGGGCCCGAGGCAGGCCCTACAATGAGCAGTTCTTC. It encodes CASSLGARGRPYNEQFF.

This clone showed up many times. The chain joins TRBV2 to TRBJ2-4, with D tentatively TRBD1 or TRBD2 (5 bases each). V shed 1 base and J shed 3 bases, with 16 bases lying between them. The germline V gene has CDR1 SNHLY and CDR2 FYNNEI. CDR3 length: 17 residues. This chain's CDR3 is CASSEGPPGGNKNIQYF. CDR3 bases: TGTGCCAGCAGTGAAGGCCCCCCTGGGGGTAACAAAAACATTCAGTACTTC.

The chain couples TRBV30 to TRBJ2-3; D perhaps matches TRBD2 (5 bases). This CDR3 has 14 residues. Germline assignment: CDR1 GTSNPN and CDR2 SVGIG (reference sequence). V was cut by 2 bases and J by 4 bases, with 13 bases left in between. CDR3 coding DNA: TGTGCCTGGAGTACGCTAGCCGTGGCAGATACGCAGTATTTT. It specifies CAWSTLAVADTQYF.

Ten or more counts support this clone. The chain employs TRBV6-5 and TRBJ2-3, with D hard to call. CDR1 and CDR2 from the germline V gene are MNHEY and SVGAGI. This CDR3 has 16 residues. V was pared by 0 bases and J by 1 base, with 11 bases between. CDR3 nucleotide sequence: TGTGCCAGCAGTTACTCGGTTAGCTTGGGCACAGATACGCAGTATTTT. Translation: CASSYSVSLGTDTQYF.

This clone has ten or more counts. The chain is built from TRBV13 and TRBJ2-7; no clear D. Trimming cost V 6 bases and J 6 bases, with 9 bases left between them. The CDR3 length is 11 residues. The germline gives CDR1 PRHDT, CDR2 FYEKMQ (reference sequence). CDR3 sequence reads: CASSFRAEQYF. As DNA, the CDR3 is TGTGCCAGCAGTTTCAGAGCCGAGCAGTACTTC.

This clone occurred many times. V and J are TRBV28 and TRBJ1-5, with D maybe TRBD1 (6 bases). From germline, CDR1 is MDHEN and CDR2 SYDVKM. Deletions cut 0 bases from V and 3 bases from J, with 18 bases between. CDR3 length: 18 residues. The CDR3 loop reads CASSLWGGGVSANQPQHF. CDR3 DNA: TGTGCCAGCAGTTTATGGGGGGGGGGCGTTTCAGCCAATCAGCCCCAGCATTTT.

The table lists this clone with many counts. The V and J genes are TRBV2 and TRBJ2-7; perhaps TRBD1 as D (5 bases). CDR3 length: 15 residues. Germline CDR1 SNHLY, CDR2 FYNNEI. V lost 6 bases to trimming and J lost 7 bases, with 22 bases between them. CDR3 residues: CASSERGDTFGEQYF. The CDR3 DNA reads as TGTGCCAGCAGCGAAAGGGGCGACACCTTTGGAGAGCAGTACTTC.

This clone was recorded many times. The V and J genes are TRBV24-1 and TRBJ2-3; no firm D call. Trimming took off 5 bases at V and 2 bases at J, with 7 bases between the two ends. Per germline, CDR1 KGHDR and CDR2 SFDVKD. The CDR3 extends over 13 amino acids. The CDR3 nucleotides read TGTGCCACCAGTGCTGGTTACACAGATACGCAGTATTTT. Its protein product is CATSAGYTDTQYF.

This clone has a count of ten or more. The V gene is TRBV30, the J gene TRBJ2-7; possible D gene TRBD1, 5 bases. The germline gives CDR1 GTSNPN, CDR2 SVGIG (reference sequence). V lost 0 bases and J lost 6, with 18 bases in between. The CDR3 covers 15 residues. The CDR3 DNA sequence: TGTGCCTGGAGTGTACTGGGGCTCGGGTCGGGCGAGCAGTACTTC. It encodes CAWSVLGLGSGEQYF. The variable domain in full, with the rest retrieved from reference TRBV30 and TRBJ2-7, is SQTIHQWPATLVQPVGSPLSLECTVEGTSNPNLYWYRQAAGRGLQLLFYSVGIGQISSEVPQNLSASRPQDRQFILSSKKLLLSDSGFYLCAWSVLGLGSGEQYFGPGTRLTVT.

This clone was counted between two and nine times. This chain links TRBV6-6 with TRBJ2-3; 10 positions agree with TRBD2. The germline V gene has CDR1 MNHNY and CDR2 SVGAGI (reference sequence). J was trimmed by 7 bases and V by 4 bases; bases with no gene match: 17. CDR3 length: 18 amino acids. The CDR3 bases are TGTGCCAGCAGTTCCGCTTCTGGGCTAGCGGGAGTCTACTATACGCAGTATTTT. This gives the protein CASSSASGLAGVYYTQYF.

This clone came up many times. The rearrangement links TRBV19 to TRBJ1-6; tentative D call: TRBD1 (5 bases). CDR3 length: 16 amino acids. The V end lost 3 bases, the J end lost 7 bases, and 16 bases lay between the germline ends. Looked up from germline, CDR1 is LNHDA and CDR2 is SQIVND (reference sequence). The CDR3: CASSIRLRGDNSPLHF. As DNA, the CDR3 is TGTGCCAGTAGTATCAGGCTACGGGGCGACAATTCACCCCTCCACTTT.

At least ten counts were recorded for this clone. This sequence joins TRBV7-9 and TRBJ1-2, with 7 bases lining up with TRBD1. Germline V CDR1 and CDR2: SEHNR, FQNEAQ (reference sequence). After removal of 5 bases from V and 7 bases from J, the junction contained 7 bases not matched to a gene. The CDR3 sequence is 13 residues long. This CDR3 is CASSLGTALGYTF. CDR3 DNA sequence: TGTGCCAGCAGCCTCGGGACAGCCCTTGGCTACACCTTC.

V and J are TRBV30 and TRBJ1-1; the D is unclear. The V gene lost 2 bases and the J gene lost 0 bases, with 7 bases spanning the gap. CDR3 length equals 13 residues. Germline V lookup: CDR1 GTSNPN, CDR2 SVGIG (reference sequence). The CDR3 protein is CAWSRQMNTEAFF. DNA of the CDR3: TGTGCCTGGAGTCGCCAAATGAACACTGAAGCTTTCTTT.

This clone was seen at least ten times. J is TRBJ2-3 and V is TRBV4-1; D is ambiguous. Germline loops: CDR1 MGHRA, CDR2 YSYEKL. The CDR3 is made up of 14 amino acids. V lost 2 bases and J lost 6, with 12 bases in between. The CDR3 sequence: CASSQRSTADTQYF. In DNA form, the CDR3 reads TGCGCCAGCAGCCAACGCTCAACTGCCGATACGCAGTATTTT.

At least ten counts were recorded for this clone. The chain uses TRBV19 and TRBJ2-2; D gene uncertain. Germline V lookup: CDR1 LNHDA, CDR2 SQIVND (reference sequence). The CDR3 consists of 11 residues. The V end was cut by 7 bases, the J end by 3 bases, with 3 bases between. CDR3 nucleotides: TGTGCCAGTATGCACACCGGGGAGCTGTTTTTT. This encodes CASMHTGELFF.